These 21 T cell receptor beta chains were all obtained from the same sample, sequenced in a study. MiXCR, run by TCRdb on the RT-PCR reads, gives a single entry per CDR3 protein. This sample has about 700,000 distinct CDR3 sequences; over 12% occur once, and the top ten carry 3.6%. Material for sequencing was memory CD4+ T cells from blood. The receptors shown here come from a female donor in good health, serving as a healthy control.

V and J are TRBV2 and TRBJ2-6; D is undetermined. Trimming pared 8 bases from V and 1 base from J, leaving 9 bases between. The CDR3 covers 14 residues. Per the germline V gene, CDR1 is SNHLY and CDR2 is FYNNEI. CDR3 in amino acids: CASATNSGANVLTF. Here the CDR3 DNA reads TGTGCCAGCGCTACTAATTCTGGGGCCAACGTCCTGACTTTC.

There are a few counts of this clonotype. The rearrangement links TRBV7-2 to TRBJ2-3; no clear D. V lost 1 base and J lost 0, with 11 bases in between. Germline CDR1 reads SGHTA; CDR2 reads FQGNSA. The CDR3 runs 16 residues. CDR3 region: CASSLDWRPSTDTQYF. Written as DNA, the CDR3 is TGTGCCAGCAGCTTAGACTGGCGTCCTAGCACAGATACGCAGTATTTT.

Many counts were recorded for this clonotype. Here the CDR3 reads CASSLDRVIQYF. Here the CDR3 DNA reads TGTGCCAGCAGTTTAGACAGGGTGATTCAGTACTTC. The chain is built from TRBV12-3 or TRBV12-4 and TRBJ2-4; perhaps TRBD1 as D (6 bases). Trimming took 1 base from V and 10 from J, leaving 8 bases between them. CDR3 length equals 12 residues.

CDR3 sequence reads: CASIDRDRGLNEQFF. CDR3 DNA sequence: TGTGCCAGCATCGACCGGGACAGGGGGCTTAATGAGCAGTTCTTC. This sequence joins TRBV12-3 or TRBV12-4 and TRBJ2-1, with 12 bases that match TRBD1. This CDR3 contains 15 residues. V lost 7 bases and J lost 7; bases outside the gene matches: 8.

This chain joins TRBV6-2 or TRBV6-3 and TRBJ2-2; 9 positions agree with TRBD1. From germline, CDR1 is MNHEY and CDR2 SVGEGT. This CDR3 is built from 16 residues. The V and J ends lost 6 bases and 2 bases, in that order; junction bases with no gene match: 7. CDR3 sequence: CASRRPGQGNTGELFF. DNA for the CDR3: TGTGCCAGCAGAAGACCGGGACAGGGCAACACCGGGGAGCTGTTTTTT.

V usage is TRBV2 and J usage is TRBJ2-2; TRBD2 agrees at 8 bases. The CDR3 spans 14 residues. V was pared by 8 bases and J by 1 base, with 3 bases of the junction left unmatched. CDR1 and CDR2 (germline): SNHLY, FYNNEI. The DNA of the CDR3 is TGTGCCAGCTTACTAGCGGAGAACACCGGGGAGCTGTTTTTT. Translated, it gives CASLLAENTGELFF. The variable domain in full, with the rest retrieved from reference TRBV2 and TRBJ2-2, is EPEVTQTPSHQVTQMGQEVILRCVPISNHLYFYWYRQILGQKVEFLVSFYNNEISEKSEIFDDQFSVERPDGSNFTLKIRSTKLEDSAMYFCASLLAENTGELFFGEGSRLTVL.

The chain employs TRBV5-1 and TRBJ2-1; the D gene is possibly TRBD1 (5 bases). The V end lost 3 bases, the J end lost 1 base, and 14 bases lay between the germline ends. CDR3 length equals 16 residues. In germline, CDR1 is SGHRS, CDR2 YFSETQ. CDR3 DNA: TGCGCCAGCAGCTCGGCAGGGTGGGGATCCTACAATGAGCAGTTCTTC. Its translation is CASSSAGWGSYNEQFF.

This clonotype was seen repeatedly, ten times or more. V is TRBV6-5 and J is TRBJ2-5, with TRBD1 matching 8 bases. The junction had 8 bases not matched to a gene; V was cut back by 4 bases and J by 4 bases. The CDR3 is 15 residues long. CDR1 and CDR2 (germline): MNHEY, SVGAGI. Here the CDR3 DNA reads TGTGCCAGCAGTTCATGGACAGGGAAAGGAGAGACCCAGTACTTC. Translation: CASSSWTGKGETQYF.

This clonotype was seen just once. J is TRBJ2-1 and V is TRBV18; TRBD1 matches at 8 bases. V lost 0 bases to trimming and J lost 7 bases; unmatched junction nucleotides: 5. Germline V lookup: CDR1 KGHSH, CDR2 LQKENI. CDR3 length: 15 residues. The CDR3 protein is CASSPPIGQGNEQFF. The CDR3 bases are TGTGCCAGCTCACCACCAATAGGACAGGGAAATGAGCAGTTCTTC.

This clonotype was found many times. The chain links TRBV24-1 to TRBJ2-3; 7 bases match TRBD1. V was pared by 9 bases and J by 2 bases, with 7 bases of the junction left unmatched. Germline V gene data show CDR1 as KGHDR and CDR2 as SFDVKD. CDR3 size: 14 residues. DNA of the CDR3: TGTGCCACCCGTGGAGGACAGGACACAGATACGCAGTATTTT. Translation: CATRGGQDTDTQYF.

V gene TRBV9 combines with J gene TRBJ2-1; 7 bases are shared with TRBD2. From germline, CDR1 is SGDLS and CDR2 YYNGEE. V shed 0 bases, J shed 10 bases, and the junction held 4 bases outside the gene matches. This CDR3 is built from 13 residues. CDR3 DNA: TGTGCCAGCAGCGTAGACAGCGGGATGGAGCAGTTCTTC. Translation: CASSVDSGMEQFF.

The chain combines TRBV11-3 with TRBJ2-1; 12 nucleotides agree with TRBD2. Looked up from germline, CDR1 is SGHNT and CDR2 is YENEEA. This CDR3 has 13 amino acids. J gave up 13 bases and V 2 bases, and 3 bases lay outside the gene matches. The CDR3 protein is CASSLTSGGKQFF. CDR3 DNA sequence: TGTGCCAGCAGCTTAACTAGCGGGGGGAAACAGTTCTTC. Complete variable domain (other parts from reference TRBV11-3 and TRBJ2-1): EAGVVQSPRYKIIEKKQPVAFWCNPISGHNTLYWYLQNLGQGPELLIRYENEEAVDDSQLPKDRFSAERLKGVDSTLKIQPAELGDSAVYLCASSLTSGGKQFFGPGTRLTVL.

V and J are TRBV9 and TRBJ1-1; D unresolved. CDR3 length: 15 residues. In germline, CDR1 is SGDLS, CDR2 YYNGEE. V lost 0 bases and J 1 base, leaving 10 bases between the germline ends. The CDR3 reads CASSVAPSPNTEAFF. As DNA, the CDR3 is TGTGCCAGCAGCGTAGCTCCAAGTCCGAACACTGAAGCTTTCTTT.

This clonotype came up many times. This sequence joins TRBV15 and TRBJ2-5; a possible D gene is TRBD2 (6 bases). V dropped 5 bases and J dropped 4 bases, with 11 bases sitting between them. From germline, CDR1 is LNHNV and CDR2 YYDKDF (reference sequence). The CDR3 covers 13 residues. CDR3 bases: TGTGCCACCAGCCGGGGGATCCTAGAGACCCAGTACTTC. It specifies CATSRGILETQYF.

The CDR3 DNA sequence: TGTGCCAGCAGTTTCGGGTTTCTGTATCCCCTCCACTTT. Its protein is CASSFGFLYPLHF. This chain uses TRBV28 with TRBJ1-6; D gene uncertain. With 3 bases removed from V and 13 bases from J, the gap between germline ends came to 13 bases. This CDR3 is 13 amino acids long. Germline-derived CDR1 and CDR2 are MDHEN and SYDVKM.

On this clonotype: A read error may account for a junction end that differs from germline. The chain has TRBV6-5 and TRBJ2-1; 8 bases map to TRBD2. CDR1 is MNHEY, CDR2 SVGAGI, per germline. The CDR3 consists of 15 residues. The CDR3 coding sequence is TGTGTCAGCAGTTACCTCGAGCGGGGGTACAATGAGCAGTTCTTC. It translates to CVSSYLERGYNEQFF.

This clonotype was found a few times. CDR3 loop: CASRPGTGNNEQYF. CDR3 DNA sequence: TGCGCCAGCAGGCCCGGGACAGGGAACAACGAGCAGTACTTC. The V gene is TRBV5-1, the J gene TRBJ2-7; 9 bases are a match to TRBD1. Germline values: CDR1 SGHRS, CDR2 YFSETQ. The CDR3 has 14 residues. V dropped 5 bases and J dropped 5; count of bases not matched to a gene: 8.

The chain couples TRBV19 to TRBJ2-7, with 8 bases matching TRBD1. The CDR3 consists of 14 residues. Germline CDR1 and CDR2: LNHDA and SQIVND (reference sequence). V gave up 6 bases and J gave up 5 bases; unmatched junction bases: 9. The CDR3 DNA is TGTGCCAGTAGGAAAGGACAGGGCAGGGACGAGCAGTACTTC. Translation gives CASRKGQGRDEQYF.

This clonotype was seen only a few times. The genes are TRBV6-6 and TRBJ2-3; the D is unclear. CDR1 is MNHNY and CDR2 is SVGAGI in the germline V gene (reference sequence). The CDR3 totals 14 residues. Trimming cost V 7 bases and J 2 bases, with 13 bases left between them. DNA of the CDR3: TGTGCCAGCAACCCTGACCGGGCCACAGATACGCAGTATTTT. Its translation: CASNPDRATDTQYF.

This clonotype was seen only a few times. The rearrangement uses TRBV20-1 and TRBJ1-2; the match to TRBD1 covers 9 bases. Germline V CDR1 and CDR2: DFQATT, SNEGSKA (reference sequence). This CDR3 contains 13 residues. Germline trimming cut 4 bases from V and 8 bases from J; bases unmatched to any gene: 8. The DNA for the CDR3 is TGCAGTGCTATTCAGGACAGGGGTGAGGGCTACACCTTC. Residues: CSAIQDRGEGYTF.

The rearrangement uses TRBV4-3 and TRBJ1-1, with 7 bases fitting TRBD1. Germline V gives CDR1 LGHNA, CDR2 YSLEER. The J segment lost 1 base and the V segment lost 3 bases, leaving 8 bases of the junction unmatched. The CDR3 length is 16 residues. CDR3 DNA: TGCGCCAGCAGCCAGTTGGACAGGAAGAAGAACACTGAAGCTTTCTTT. It is translated as CASSQLDRKKNTEAFF.